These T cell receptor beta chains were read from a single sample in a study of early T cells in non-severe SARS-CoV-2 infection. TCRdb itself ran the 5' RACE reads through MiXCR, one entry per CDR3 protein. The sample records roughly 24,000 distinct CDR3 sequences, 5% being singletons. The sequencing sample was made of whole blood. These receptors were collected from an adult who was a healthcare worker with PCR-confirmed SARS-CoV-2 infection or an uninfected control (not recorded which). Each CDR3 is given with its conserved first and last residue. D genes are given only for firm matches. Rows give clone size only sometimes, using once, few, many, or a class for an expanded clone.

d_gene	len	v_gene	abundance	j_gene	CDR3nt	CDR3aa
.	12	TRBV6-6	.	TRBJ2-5	TGTGCCAGCTGCTCCATGGGGGAGACCCAGTACTTC	CASCSMGETQYF
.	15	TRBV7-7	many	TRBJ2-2	TGTGCTAGCAGCCGTCTCGGGGGACCCACCGGGGAGCTGTTTTTT	CASSRLGGPTGELFF
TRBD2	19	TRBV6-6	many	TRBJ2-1	TGTGCCAGCAGCCTCAAAACTAGCGGGGGCCCCCTCAAGTACAATGAGCAGTTCTTC	CASSLKTSGGPLKYNEQFF
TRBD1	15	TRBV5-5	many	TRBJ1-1	TGTGCCAGCAGCCCCAGGGGGCTCTTGAACACTGAAGCTTTCTTT	CASSPRGLLNTEAFF
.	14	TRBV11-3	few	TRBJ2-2	TGTGCCAGCAGCTTAGGGGGGACCTCCGGGGAGCTGTTTTTT	CASSLGGTSGELFF
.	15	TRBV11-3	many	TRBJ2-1	TGTGCCAGCAGCTTAGAATCGCTGGGATACAATGAGCAGTTCTTC	CASSLESLGYNEQFF
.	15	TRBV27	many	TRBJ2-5	TGTGCCAGCAGTTTATGGCAGGCTAGCCAAGAGACCCAGTACTTC	CASSLWQASQETQYF
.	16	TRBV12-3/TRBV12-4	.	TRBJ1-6	TGTGCCAGCAGCACTATGTGGGGCATCGTAAATTCACCCCTCCACTTT	CASSTMWGIVNSPLHF
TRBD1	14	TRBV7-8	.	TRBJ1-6	TGTGCCAGCAGTCCGGACAGGGTCGGTTCACCCCTCCACTTT	CASSPDRVGSPLHF
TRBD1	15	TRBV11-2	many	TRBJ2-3	TGTGCCAGCAGCTTCGGGACAGGAGGAGCAGATACGCAGTATTTT	CASSFGTGGADTQYF